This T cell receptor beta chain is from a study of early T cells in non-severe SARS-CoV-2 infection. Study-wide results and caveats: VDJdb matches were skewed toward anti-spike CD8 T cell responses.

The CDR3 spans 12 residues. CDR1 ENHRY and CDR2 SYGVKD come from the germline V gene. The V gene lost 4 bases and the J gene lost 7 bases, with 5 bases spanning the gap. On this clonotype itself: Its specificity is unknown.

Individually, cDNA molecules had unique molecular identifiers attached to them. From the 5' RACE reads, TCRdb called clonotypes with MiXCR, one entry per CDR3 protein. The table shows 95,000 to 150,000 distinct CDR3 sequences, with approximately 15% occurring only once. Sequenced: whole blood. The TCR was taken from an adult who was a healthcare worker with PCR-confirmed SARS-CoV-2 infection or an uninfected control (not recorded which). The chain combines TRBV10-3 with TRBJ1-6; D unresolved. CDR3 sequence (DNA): TGTGCCATCAGTGCCGGGAATTCACCCCTCCACTTT. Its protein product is CAISAGNSPLHF.